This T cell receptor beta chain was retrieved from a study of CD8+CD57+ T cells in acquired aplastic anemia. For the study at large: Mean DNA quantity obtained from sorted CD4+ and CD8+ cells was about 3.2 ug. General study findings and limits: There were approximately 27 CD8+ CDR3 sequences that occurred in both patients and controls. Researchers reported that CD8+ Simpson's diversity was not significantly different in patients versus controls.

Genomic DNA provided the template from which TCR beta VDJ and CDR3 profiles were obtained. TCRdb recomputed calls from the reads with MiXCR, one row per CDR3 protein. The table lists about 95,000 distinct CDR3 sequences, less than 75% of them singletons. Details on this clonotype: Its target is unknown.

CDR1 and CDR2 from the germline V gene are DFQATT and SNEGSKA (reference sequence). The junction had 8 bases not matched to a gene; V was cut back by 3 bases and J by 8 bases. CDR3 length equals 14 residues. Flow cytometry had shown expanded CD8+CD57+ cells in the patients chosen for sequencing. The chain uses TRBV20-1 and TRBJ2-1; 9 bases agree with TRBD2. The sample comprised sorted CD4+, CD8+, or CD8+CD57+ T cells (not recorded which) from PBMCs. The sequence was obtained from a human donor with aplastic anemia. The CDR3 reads CSARGSGSLDEQFF. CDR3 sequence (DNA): TGCAGTGCTAGGGGTAGCGGGAGTTTAGATGAGCAGTTCTTC.